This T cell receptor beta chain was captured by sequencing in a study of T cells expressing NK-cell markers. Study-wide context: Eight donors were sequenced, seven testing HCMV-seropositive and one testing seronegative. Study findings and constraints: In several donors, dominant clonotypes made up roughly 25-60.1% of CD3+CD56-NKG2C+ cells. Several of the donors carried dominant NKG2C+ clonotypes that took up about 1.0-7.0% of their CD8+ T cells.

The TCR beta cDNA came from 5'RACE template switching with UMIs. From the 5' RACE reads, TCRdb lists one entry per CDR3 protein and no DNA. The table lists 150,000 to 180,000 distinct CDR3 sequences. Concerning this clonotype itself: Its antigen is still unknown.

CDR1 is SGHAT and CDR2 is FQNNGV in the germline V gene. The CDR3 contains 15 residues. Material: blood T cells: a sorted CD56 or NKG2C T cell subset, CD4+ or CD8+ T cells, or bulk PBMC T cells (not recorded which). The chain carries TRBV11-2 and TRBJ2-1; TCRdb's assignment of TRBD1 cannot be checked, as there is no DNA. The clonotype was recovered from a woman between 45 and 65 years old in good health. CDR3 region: CASSLRDRVNNEQFF.